The 21 T cell receptor beta chains below all came from one sample that was sequenced in a study of OX40 agonist ivuxolimab in advanced cancers. Method: immunoSEQ multiplex PCR; TCRdb's copy keeps in-frame clones and lacks some. The sample consists of roughly 18,000 clones, around two thirds of them appearing once. Sequenced here: CD4+ or CD8+ T cells sorted from blood, sampled in a trial of the OX40 agonist ivuxolimab. These receptors came from an adult with an advanced solid tumor such as melanoma, head and neck, liver or kidney cancer.

A few counts support this clone. This rearrangement joins TRBV9 to TRBJ1-4; no reliable D call. The CDR3 has 13 residues. Per the germline V gene, CDR1 is SGDLS and CDR2 is YYNGEE. V was trimmed by 0 bases and J by 4 bases, leaving 4 bases between them. This CDR3 is CASSVGGNEKLFF. CDR3 nucleotide sequence: TGTGCCAGCAGCGTAGGCGGTAATGAAAAACTGTTTTTT.

The CDR3 bases are TGTGCCAGCAGTTTTTTGTCTAGCGGGAGCAACAATGAGCAGTTCTTC. Its translation: CASSFLSSGSNNEQFF. The rearrangement joins TRBV28 to TRBJ2-1; 10 bases are shared with TRBD2. Trimming removed 3 bases from V and 5 bases from J; junction bases left unmatched: 7. Germline V gives CDR1 MDHEN, CDR2 SYDVKM. This CDR3 region has 16 residues.

V gene TRBV7-2 combines with J gene TRBJ2-7; 13 nucleotides line up with TRBD2. J was trimmed by 3 bases and V by 1 base; bases with no gene match: 6. The CDR3 sequence is 17 residues long. The germline V gene has CDR1 SGHTA and CDR2 FQGNSA. The DNA for the CDR3 is TGTGCCAGCAGCTTAGGGACTAGCGGGAGCGGGTACTACGAGCAGTACTTC. It is translated as CASSLGTSGSGYYEQYF.

The genes are TRBV11-2 and TRBJ2-7, with TRBD2 matching over 9 bases. Germline V gives CDR1 SGHAT, CDR2 FQNNGV. CDR3 length: 15 residues. V was pared by 4 bases and J by 3 bases, with 7 bases of the junction left unmatched. Written as DNA, the CDR3 is TGTGCCAGCAGCTCCTCTAGCGGGATTAACTACGAGCAGTACTTC. It encodes CASSSSSGINYEQYF.

J is TRBJ2-1 and V is TRBV29-1, with 11 bases fitting TRBD1. V was clipped by 7 bases and J by 10 bases; unmatched bases: 6. The CDR3 contains 12 residues. Germline loops: CDR1 SQVTM, CDR2 ANQGSEA. The CDR3, as DNA: TGCAGCGCCGGGACAGGGGGAGGGGAGCAGTTCTTC. The encoded protein is CSAGTGGGEQFF.

V is TRBV6-1 and J is TRBJ1-5; D may be TRBD1 (5 bases). CDR1 is MNHNS and CDR2 is SASEGT in the germline V gene. The CDR3 sequence is 13 residues long. Trimming removed 7 bases at V and 5 bases at J, with 12 bases between. In DNA form, the CDR3 reads TGTGCCAGCAATCCAGGGAACTATCAGCCCCAGCATTTT. Its translation is CASNPGNYQPQHF.

The chain recombines TRBV9 with TRBJ2-1; 9 nucleotides agree with TRBD2. V shed 3 bases and J 8 bases; nucleotides not matched to a gene: 9. CDR3 size: 15 residues. Looked up from germline, CDR1 is SGDLS and CDR2 is YYNGEE. The CDR3 DNA is TGTGCCAGCAGCGCCCACCGAGGGACTAGCTATGAGCAGTTCTTC. Residues: CASSAHRGTSYEQFF.

This chain connects TRBV5-6 to TRBJ2-7, with TRBD1 identical over 10 bases. CDR3 length: 13 amino acids. In germline, CDR1 is SGHDT, CDR2 YYEEEE. The junction had 4 bases not matched to a gene; V was cut back by 4 bases and J by 6 bases. CDR3 sequence (DNA): TGTGCCAGCAGCCCGGGACAGGGGATCGAGCAGTACTTC. This sequence encodes CASSPGQGIEQYF.

V and J are TRBV5-4 and TRBJ1-1; D gene unclear. This CDR3 spans 15 amino acids. Trimming shortened V by 1 base and J by 2 bases, and 12 bases separated the two germline ends. Per the germline V gene, CDR1 is SGHNT and CDR2 is YYREEE (reference sequence). The CDR3 loop reads CASSLSTYENTEAFF. The CDR3 DNA sequence: TGTGCCAGCAGCTTGTCCACATACGAAAACACTGAAGCTTTCTTT.

This chain connects TRBV7-7 to TRBJ2-2; D remains ambiguous. Trimming removed 5 bases at V and 0 bases at J, with 13 bases between. The CDR3 runs to 16 residues. Germline V gene data show CDR1 as SSHAT and CDR2 as FNYEAQ (reference sequence). The DNA for the CDR3 is TGTGCCAGCAGCCCAGTCGGCACAGCGAACACCGGGGAGCTGTTTTTT. As protein: CASSPVGTANTGELFF.

The chain couples TRBV5-1 to TRBJ1-2; D gene uncertain. The CDR3 runs 12 residues. The germline CDR1 and CDR2 sequences are SGHRS and YFSETQ. V was pared by 0 bases and J by 7 bases, with 7 bases between. The CDR3 DNA sequence: TGCGCCAGCAGCTTGGATGCCGGTGGCTACACCTTC. This translates into CASSLDAGGYTF.

V and J are TRBV30 and TRBJ2-1, with 8 bases identical to TRBD2. J was trimmed by 6 bases and V by 2 bases; bases with no gene match: 3. CDR3 length equals 13 residues. The germline V gene encodes CDR1 GTSNPN and CDR2 SVGIG (reference sequence). The CDR3 sequence is CAWSREGFNEQFF. CDR3 sequence (DNA): TGTGCCTGGAGTCGGGAGGGGTTCAATGAGCAGTTCTTC.

This clone was detected only once. The rearrangement links TRBV6-6 to TRBJ2-1; 7 bases are a match to TRBD1. V trimming: 5 bases; J trimming: 7 bases; junction bases outside the gene matches: 11. The V gene's germline CDR1 is MNHNY and CDR2 SVGAGI (reference sequence). The CDR3 extends over 15 amino acids. This CDR3 is CASSQPGQRINEQFF. The CDR3 nucleotides are TGTGCCAGCAGTCAGCCGGGACAGAGAATTAATGAGCAGTTCTTC.

This clone has more than one count but fewer than ten. The V gene is TRBV19, the J gene TRBJ2-2; D remains ambiguous. V lost 1 base to trimming and J lost 6 bases, with 6 bases between them. CDR3 size: 13 residues. Germline V lookup: CDR1 LNHDA, CDR2 SQIVND (reference sequence). In DNA, the CDR3 is TGTGCCAGTAGTATAGTGGCCCCCGGGGAGCTGTTTTTT. This encodes CASSIVAPGELFF.

This clone was picked up one time. A much larger clone differs by one base, so this may be a read error. The chain has TRBV27 and TRBJ2-7; TRBD1 agrees at 8 bases. CDR3 length equals 15 residues. Germline V gives CDR1 MNHEY, CDR2 SMNVEV (reference sequence). CDR3: CAGSLSVGQGYEQYF. The CDR3 coding sequence is TGTGCCGGCAGTTTATCCGTAGGACAGGGCTACGAGCAGTACTTC.

The chain recombines TRBV7-9 with TRBJ2-7; D is unresolved. The length of the CDR3 is 13 residues. Trimming left V 4 bases short and J 4 bases short, with 11 bases between. Germline-derived CDR1 and CDR2 are SEHNR and FQNEAQ (reference sequence). The CDR3 spells CASSSSLGYEQYF. CDR3 sequence (DNA): TGTGCCAGCAGCTCAAGCTTGGGGTACGAGCAGTACTTC.

The chain recombines TRBV13 with TRBJ2-7, with 7 bases that match TRBD1. The germline CDR1 and CDR2 sequences are PRHDT and FYEKMQ (reference sequence). There are 13 residues in the CDR3. V lost 3 bases and J lost 6; bases outside the gene matches: 5. CDR3 amino acids: CASSLGRGLEQYF. The CDR3 region has the DNA TGTGCCAGCAGCTTGGGTAGGGGGCTCGAGCAGTACTTC.

This chain links TRBV7-9 with TRBJ2-3, with 11 bases matching TRBD2. Germline CDR1 is SEHNR and CDR2 is FQNEAQ (reference sequence). The CDR3 sequence is 17 residues long. The trim removed 5 bases at V and 4 bases at J, leaving 11 bases unmatched. CDR3 amino acids: CASSPRTSGLNADTQYF. In DNA, the CDR3 is TGTGCCAGCAGCCCCCGGACTAGCGGGTTGAATGCAGATACGCAGTATTTT.

This sequence joins TRBV28 and TRBJ2-5; 9 nucleotides line up with TRBD1. The ends lost 5 bases at V and 5 bases at J; junction bases unmatched: 12. The germline gives CDR1 MDHEN, CDR2 SYDVKM. This CDR3 has 16 residues. The DNA for the CDR3 is TGTGCCAGCAGTCTCCGGGACAGGGAACTTCCGGAGACCCAGTACTTC. Its translation: CASSLRDRELPETQYF.

V usage is TRBV7-9 and J usage is TRBJ1-1; D is unclear. The ends were cut back, 2 bases at V and 1 base at J, with 8 bases in the middle. In germline, CDR1 is SEHNR, CDR2 FQNEAQ (reference sequence). The CDR3 length is 14 residues. For the CDR3, the DNA is TGTGCCAGCAGCTTAATGGCAGAGAACACTGAAGCTTTCTTT. Its translation is CASSLMAENTEAFF.

V usage is TRBV27 and J usage is TRBJ2-3; D gene uncertain. Trimming left V 0 bases short and J 9 bases short, with 13 bases between. In germline, CDR1 is MNHEY, CDR2 SMNVEV (reference sequence). This CDR3 comprises 14 residues. The CDR3 spells CASSLSRTANTQYF. For the CDR3, the DNA is TGTGCCAGCAGTTTATCGCGGACGGCCAACACGCAGTATTTT.